The rows below give T cell receptor beta chains drawn from one sample of a study of control samples from healthy donors and cancer patients. Assay: immunoSEQ multiplex PCR; the TCRdb copy retains only in-frame clones and omits some. This table holds some 96,000 clones, approximately 93% found once. Specimen: blood. These receptors came from a man between 18 and 29 years old in good health. CDR3s include the opening cysteine and the closing phenylalanine or tryptophan. Fields, in order: V gene, clone size, J gene, D gene, CDR3 DNA, CDR3 protein. The D gene is left open where the match is weak. Some rows have no size entry. The others give once, few or many, or a class for an expanded clone.

TRBV19	-	TRBJ1-2	-	TGTGCCAGTAGTATGTTTTGGGCGATCGGCTACACCTTC	CASSMFWAIGYTF
TRBV7-2	-	TRBJ2-5	-	TGTGCCAGCAGCTTAGGTCCGGGGCAAGAGACCCAGTACTTC	CASSLGPGQETQYF
TRBV3-1/TRBV3-2	-	TRBJ2-5	TRBD2	TGTGCCAGCCGACTAGCGGGGGGCAACCAAGAGACCCAGTACTTC	CASRLAGGNQETQYF
TRBV9	-	TRBJ1-1	-	TGTGCCAGCAGCCCTGGGGGCTTGAACACTGAAGCTTTCTTT	CASSPGGLNTEAFF
TRBV27	-	TRBJ2-7	-	TGTGCCAGCAGTTCCAAGCAGTATAACTCCTACGAGCAGTACTTC	CASSSKQYNSYEQYF
TRBV2	-	TRBJ2-1	-	TGTGCCAGCAGTGTGGGGATAAGCGTCGGGAAACAGTTCTTC	CASSVGISVGKQFF
TRBV4-1	-	TRBJ2-1	TRBD2	TGCGCCAGCAGCCAAGATCCCTGGGGAGCGGGAGTGGGAGGTGAGCAGTTCTTC	CASSQDPWGAGVGGEQFF
TRBV9	few	TRBJ2-7	TRBD1	TGTGCCAGCAGCGTAGGGGGACAGGGATCCTACGAGCAGTACTTC	CASSVGGQGSYEQYF
TRBV6-5	-	TRBJ1-2	-	TGTGCCAGCAGTCCCCTAGGAGACCTCGGGGGCTACACCTTC	CASSPLGDLGGYTF
TRBV5-4	-	TRBJ2-3	TRBD1	TGTGCCAGCAGCTTGACAGGGGGCGCAGATACGCAGTATTTT	CASSLTGGADTQYF
TRBV5-8	-	TRBJ2-7	TRBD2	TGTGCCAGCAGACGCGGACTAGCATCCTACGAGCAGTACTTC	CASRRGLASYEQYF
TRBV27	-	TRBJ1-4	TRBD1	TGTGCCAGCAGTTCCCGGGACAGGGTCAGGGAAAAACTGTTTTTT	CASSSRDRVREKLFF
TRBV19	-	TRBJ1-5	TRBD1	TGTGCCAGTAGTTCAACAGGGGTTCAGCCCCAGCATTTT	CASSSTGVQPQHF
TRBV15	-	TRBJ2-3	TRBD2	TGTGCCACCCTACTGAGCGGGAGGGCAGATACGCAGTATTTT	CATLLSGRADTQYF
TRBV5-3	-	TRBJ1-1	-	TGTGCCAGAAGCCTGCGGGGTGAAGCTTTCTTT	CARSLRGEAFF
TRBV6-2/TRBV6-3	few	TRBJ1-5	-	TGTGCCAGCAGTTACGCCCCCATGGCCCAGCATTTT	CASSYAPMAQHF
TRBV30	-	TRBJ1-2	-	TGTGCCTGGAGTGCCCGCGGGACCCCGGCTGCTGGCTACACCTTC	CAWSARGTPAAGYTF
TRBV23-1	-	TRBJ1-5	TRBD1	TGCGCCAGCAGTTCCACAGGGGAGGCCAATCAGCCCCAGCATTTT	CASSSTGEANQPQHF
TRBV7-9	once	TRBJ1-5	-	TGTGCCAGCAGCCCGGACAGTACTCAGCCCCAGCATTTT	CASSPDSTQPQHF
TRBV21-1	-	TRBJ1-1	-	TGTGCCAGCAGCATTAGGACAGCGAACACTGAAGCTTTCTTT	CASSIRTANTEAFF
TRBV6-5	-	TRBJ2-3	-	TGTGCCAGCAGTAACAGTGTCACAGATACGCAGTATTTT	CASSNSVTDTQYF
TRBV10-2	once	TRBJ1-4	-	TGCGCCAGCAGTGCCCCCACCCGGGCAGGGGCTGAAAAACTGTTTTTT	CASSAPTRAGAEKLFF
TRBV7-9	-	TRBJ1-6	TRBD1	TGTGCCAGCGACCGGGACAGCCATTCACCCCTCCACTTT	CASDRDSHSPLHF
TRBV12-3/TRBV12-4	once	TRBJ1-2	-	TGTGCCAGCAGTGAAAGCATCTATGGCTACACCTTC	CASSESIYGYTF
TRBV27	-	TRBJ2-2	TRBD1	TGTGCCAGCAGTCGCACAGGGGCCTATACCGGGGAGCTGTTTTTT	CASSRTGAYTGELFF
TRBV7-9	-	TRBJ1-1	-	TGTGCCCCCAGCCCTGAAGCTTTCTTT	CAPSPEAFF
TRBV2	-	TRBJ1-6	TRBD1	TGTGCCAGCAAGGACAGGAGTGATAATTCACCCCTCCACTTT	CASKDRSDNSPLHF
TRBV30	-	TRBJ1-2	TRBD1	TGTGCCTGGAGGGACAGGCCTAACTATGGCTACACCTTC	CAWRDRPNYGYTF
TRBV10-3	-	TRBJ1-2	-	TGTGCCATCAGTGTAACAGATGCGACCCTTGGCTACACCTTC	CAISVTDATLGYTF
TRBV18	-	TRBJ1-2	-	TGTGCCAGCTCATTCGACAGCTATGGCTACACCTTC	CASSFDSYGYTF
TRBV7-6	-	TRBJ2-1	-	TGTGCCAGCAGCTCTGGGCCAGGCTCCTACAATGAGCAGTTCTTC	CASSSGPGSYNEQFF
TRBV7-2	-	TRBJ1-6	-	TGTGCCAGCAGCTTAGTCTCAGGGGCCTATTCACCCCTCCACTTT	CASSLVSGAYSPLHF
TRBV9	-	TRBJ2-7	-	TGTGCCAGCAGCGTAGCGGGGCGCCCGGACGAGCAGTACTTC	CASSVAGRPDEQYF
TRBV3-1/TRBV3-2	-	TRBJ2-7	TRBD1	TGTGCCAGCAGCCAAGAAGGTGGCATCCGGGACAGGACGAAGAGGTACTTC	CASSQEGGIRDRTKRYF
TRBV2	-	TRBJ2-2	-	TGTGCCAGCATGCTCACCGGGGAGCTGTTTTTT	CASMLTGELFF
TRBV5-1	-	TRBJ2-2	-	TGCGCCAGCAGCTTGGGTGGGTCCGGGGAGCTGTTTTTT	CASSLGGSGELFF
TRBV27	-	TRBJ2-7	TRBD1	TGTGCCAGCAGTTTCGACGCCGGGGACAGCTCCTACGAGCAGTACTTC	CASSFDAGDSSYEQYF
TRBV19	-	TRBJ1-4	-	TGTGCCACCCAGACCGCTAAGAGTAATGAAAAACTGTTTTTT	CATQTAKSNEKLFF
TRBV5-4	-	TRBJ2-5	-	TGTGCCAGCAGCAGGGCCTCAGACGCCAGGGAGACCCAGTACTTC	CASSRASDARETQYF
TRBV7-2	-	TRBJ1-2	-	TGTGCCAGCAGCTTAGAAGGGACCGGGCGGGTCTATGGCTACACCTTC	CASSLEGTGRVYGYTF
TRBV28	-	TRBJ1-2	-	TGTGCCAGCAGTTTAGGCCTCGCGGGTTACGGTGGCTACACCTTC	CASSLGLAGYGGYTF